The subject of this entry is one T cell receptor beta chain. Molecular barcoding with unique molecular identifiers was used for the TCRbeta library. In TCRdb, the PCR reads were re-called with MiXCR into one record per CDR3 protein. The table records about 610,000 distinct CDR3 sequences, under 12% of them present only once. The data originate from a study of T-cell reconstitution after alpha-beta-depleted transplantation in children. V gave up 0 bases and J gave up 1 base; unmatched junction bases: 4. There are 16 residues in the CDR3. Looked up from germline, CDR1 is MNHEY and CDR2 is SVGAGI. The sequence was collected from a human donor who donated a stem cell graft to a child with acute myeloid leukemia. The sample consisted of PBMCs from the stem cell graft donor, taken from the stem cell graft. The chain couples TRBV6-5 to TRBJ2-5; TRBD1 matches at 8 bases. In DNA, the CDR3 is TGTGCCAGCAGTTACTCGACAGGGGCCCTCCAAGAGACCCAGTACTTC. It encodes CASSYSTGALQETQYF.